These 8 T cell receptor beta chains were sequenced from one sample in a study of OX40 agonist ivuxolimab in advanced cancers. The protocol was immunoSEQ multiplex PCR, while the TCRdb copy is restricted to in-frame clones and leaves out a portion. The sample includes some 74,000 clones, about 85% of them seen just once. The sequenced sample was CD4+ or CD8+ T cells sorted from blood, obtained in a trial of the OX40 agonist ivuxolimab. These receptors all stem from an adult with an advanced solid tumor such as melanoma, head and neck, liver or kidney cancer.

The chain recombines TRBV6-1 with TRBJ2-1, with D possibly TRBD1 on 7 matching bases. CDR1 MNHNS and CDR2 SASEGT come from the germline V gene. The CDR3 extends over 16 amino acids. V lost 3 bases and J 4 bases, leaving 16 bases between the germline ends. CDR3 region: CASSEGRGTDYNEQFF. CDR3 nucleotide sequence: TGTGCCAGCAGTGAGGGTCGCGGGACAGATTACAATGAGCAGTTCTTC.

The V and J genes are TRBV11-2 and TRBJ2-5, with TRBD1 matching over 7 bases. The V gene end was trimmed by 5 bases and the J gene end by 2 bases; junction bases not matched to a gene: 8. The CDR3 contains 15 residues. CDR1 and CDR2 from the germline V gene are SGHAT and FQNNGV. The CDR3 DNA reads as TGTGCCAGCAGCCCGACAGGGAGCTTACAAGAGACCCAGTACTTC. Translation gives CASSPTGSLQETQYF.

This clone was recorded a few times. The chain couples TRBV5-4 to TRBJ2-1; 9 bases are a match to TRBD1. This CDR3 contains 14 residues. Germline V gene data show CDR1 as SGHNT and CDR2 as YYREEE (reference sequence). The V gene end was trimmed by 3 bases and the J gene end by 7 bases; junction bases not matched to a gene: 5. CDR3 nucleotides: TGTGCCAGCAGCTCAGGGACAGGGCTAAATGAGCAGTTCTTC. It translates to CASSSGTGLNEQFF.

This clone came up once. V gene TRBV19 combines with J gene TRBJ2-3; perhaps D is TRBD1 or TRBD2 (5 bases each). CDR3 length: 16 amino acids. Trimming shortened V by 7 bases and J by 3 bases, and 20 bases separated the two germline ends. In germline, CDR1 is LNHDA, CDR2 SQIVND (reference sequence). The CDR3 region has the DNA TGTGCCAGTAATAAACGGGACGCTGGCTTTACAGATACGCAGTATTTT. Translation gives CASNKRDAGFTDTQYF. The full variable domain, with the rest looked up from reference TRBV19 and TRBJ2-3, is DGGITQSPKYLFRKEGQNVTLSCEQNLNHDAMYWYRQDPGQGLRLIYYSQIVNDFQKGDIAEGYSVSREKKESFPLTVTSAQKNPTAFYLCASNKRDAGFTDTQYFGPGTRLTVL.

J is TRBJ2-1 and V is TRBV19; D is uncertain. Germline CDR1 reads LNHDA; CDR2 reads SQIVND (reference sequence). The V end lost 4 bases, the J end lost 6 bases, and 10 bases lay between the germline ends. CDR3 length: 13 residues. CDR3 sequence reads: CASSSLATNEQFF. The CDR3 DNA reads TGTGCCAGTAGTAGTTTAGCTACCAATGAGCAGTTCTTC.

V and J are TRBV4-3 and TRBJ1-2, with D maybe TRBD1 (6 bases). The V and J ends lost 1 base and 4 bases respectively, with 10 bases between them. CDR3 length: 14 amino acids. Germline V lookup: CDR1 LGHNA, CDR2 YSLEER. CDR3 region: CASSQAGTFYGYTF. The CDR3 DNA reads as TGCGCCAGCAGCCAAGCCGGGACATTCTATGGCTACACCTTC.

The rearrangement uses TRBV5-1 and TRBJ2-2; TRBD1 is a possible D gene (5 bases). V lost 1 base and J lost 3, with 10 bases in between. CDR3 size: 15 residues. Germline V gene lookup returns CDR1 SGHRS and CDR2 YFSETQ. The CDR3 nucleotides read TGCGCCAGCAGCTTGAGGGGCTTAGACACCGGGGAGCTGTTTTTT. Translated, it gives CASSLRGLDTGELFF.

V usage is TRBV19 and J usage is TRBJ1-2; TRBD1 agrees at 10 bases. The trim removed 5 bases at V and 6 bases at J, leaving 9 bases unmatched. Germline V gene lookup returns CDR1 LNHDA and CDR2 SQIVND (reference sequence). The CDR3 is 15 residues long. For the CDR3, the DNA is TGTGCCAGTAGTCCAGGACAGGGGGGCGTTGATGGCTACACCTTC. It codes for CASSPGQGGVDGYTF.